This TCR beta chain was sequenced for a study of monozygotic twins with inflammatory bowel disease. CDR1 and CDR2 (germline): KGHDR, SFDVKD. The CDR3 has 18 residues. Each donor supplied more than 2 ml of blood. With the 5' RACE reads reprocessed, TCRdb shows one record per CDR3 protein and no DNA. The sample has 150,000 to 200,000 distinct CDR3 sequences. This receptor was identified in a human donor with ulcerative colitis or Crohn's disease, or a healthy co-twin of an affected twin (not recorded which). The V call is TRBV24-1, the J call TRBJ2-2; TCRdb's assignment of TRBD1 cannot be checked, as there is no DNA. Sequencing input: blood. The CDR3: CATSVQPLGTENTGELFF.